This note documents a single T cell receptor beta chain sequence. Antigen specificity is unknown. No treatment of any kind had been given to any patient before thyroid surgery. Authors' processing steps: Using the CDR3 differences seen across clinicopathological groups, the authors built a distant-metastasis classifier for papillary thyroid cancer, which was meant to discriminate distant-metastatic patients. Through MiXCR, TCRdb re-clonotyped the PCR reads. TCRdb, not the original authors, processed these V and J calls. The sample shows roughly 44,000 clones, roughly a quarter of them seen only once. Germline CDR1 is MNHNS and CDR2 is SASEGT. The CDR3 is made up of 13 amino acids. V dropped 6 bases and J dropped 4; count of bases not matched to a gene: 5. These data come from a study of metastatic and nonmetastatic thyroid tumors. The overall study: The comparison covered peripheral blood and tumor or nodule tissue in malignant and benign thyroid patients.

Study findings and constraints: According to reports, the diversity of TCR beta was significantly higher in malignant thyroid tumors than in benign nodules, and this held in both blood and tumor samples.

The sequence came from a female donor with papillary thyroid cancer or a benign thyroid nodule (not recorded which). Some clones in this sample may be carry-over from other donors' samples. This sequence joins TRBV6-1 and TRBJ1-2, with TRBD1 identical over 7 bases. Material: tumor tissue. The chain's CDR3 is CASSLGQIYGYTF. The CDR3 bases are TGTGCCAGCAGCCTGGGACAGATCTATGGCTACACCTTC.